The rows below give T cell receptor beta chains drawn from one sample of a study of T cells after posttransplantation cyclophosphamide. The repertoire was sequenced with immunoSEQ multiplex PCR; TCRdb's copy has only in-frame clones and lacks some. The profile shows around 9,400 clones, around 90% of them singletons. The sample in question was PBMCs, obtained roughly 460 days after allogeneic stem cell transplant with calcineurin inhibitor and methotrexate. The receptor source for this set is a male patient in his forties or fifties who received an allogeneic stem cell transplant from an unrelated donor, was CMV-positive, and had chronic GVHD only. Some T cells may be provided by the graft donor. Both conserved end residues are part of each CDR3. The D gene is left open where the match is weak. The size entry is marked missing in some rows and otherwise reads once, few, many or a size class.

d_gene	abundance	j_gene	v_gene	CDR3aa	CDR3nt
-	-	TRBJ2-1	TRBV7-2	CASSLGRSGNEQFF	TGTGCCAGCAGCTTAGGCCGGTCAGGCAATGAGCAGTTCTTC
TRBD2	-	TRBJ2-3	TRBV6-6	CASSFSGGGDTQYF	TGTGCCAGCAGTTTTAGCGGGGGGGGCGATACGCAGTATTTT
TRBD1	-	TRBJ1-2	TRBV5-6	CASSRRGQGARGYTF	TGTGCCAGCAGCCGGCGGGGACAGGGGGCGCGGGGCTACACCTTC
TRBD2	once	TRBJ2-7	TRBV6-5	CASRVGGDSYEQYF	TGTGCCAGCAGAGTCGGGGGGGATTCCTACGAGCAGTACTTC
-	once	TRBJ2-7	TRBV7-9	CASSPQQGNEQYF	TGTGCCAGCAGCCCCCAACAGGGAAACGAGCAGTACTTC
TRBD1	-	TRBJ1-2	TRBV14	CASSQKPRTGRNGYTF	TGTGCCAGCAGCCAAAAGCCCAGGACAGGGAGGAATGGCTACACCTTC
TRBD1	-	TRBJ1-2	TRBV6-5	CASSRSGQGVEGYTF	TGTGCCAGCAGTCGATCTGGACAGGGTGTCGAGGGCTACACCTTC
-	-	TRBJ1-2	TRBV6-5	CASSYGTTYGYTF	TGTGCCAGCAGTTACGGGACAACCTATGGCTACACCTTC
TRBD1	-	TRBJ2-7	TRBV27	CASSLKTGNEQYF	TGTGCCAGCAGTTTAAAGACAGGGAACGAGCAGTACTTC
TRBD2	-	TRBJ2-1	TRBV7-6	CASSLKEAGGLYNEQFF	TGTGCCAGCAGCTTAAAGGAGGCGGGGGGGCTCTACAATGAGCAGTTCTTC
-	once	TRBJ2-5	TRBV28	CASSLSYLEGASQETQYF	TGTGCCAGCAGTTTATCATATCTGGAGGGGGCGAGCCAAGAGACCCAGTACTTC
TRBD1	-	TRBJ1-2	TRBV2	CASSAAGQNSYTF	TGTGCCAGCAGTGCAGCGGGACAGAACAGCTACACCTTC
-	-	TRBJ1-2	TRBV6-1	CASSEQGARTYGYTF	TGTGCCAGCAGTGAACAGGGTGCGCGAACCTATGGCTACACCTTC
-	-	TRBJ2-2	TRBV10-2	CASSGGYDGGGELFF	TGCGCCAGCAGTGGCGGATATGACGGGGGCGGGGAGCTGTTTTTT
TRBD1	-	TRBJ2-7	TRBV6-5	CASSLSQGDEQYF	TGTGCCAGCTCTCTCTCACAGGGGGACGAGCAGTACTTC
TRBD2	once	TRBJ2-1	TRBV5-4	CASSLNREGNEQFF	TGTGCCAGCAGCTTGAATCGGGAGGGGAATGAGCAGTTCTTC
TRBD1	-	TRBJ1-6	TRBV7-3	CASSLTGGAGQSPLHF	TGTGCCAGCAGCTTAACAGGGGGCGCGGGACAATCACCCCTCCACTTT
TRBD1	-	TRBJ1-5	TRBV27	CASSFNRGQPQHF	TGTGCCAGCAGTTTTAACAGGGGCCAGCCCCAGCATTTT
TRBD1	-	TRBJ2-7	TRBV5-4	CASSLGPTGGYEQYF	TGTGCCAGCAGCTTGGGTCCTACAGGGGGCTACGAGCAGTACTTC
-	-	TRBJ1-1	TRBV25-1	CASSRGNTEAFF	TGTGCCAGCAGCAGGGGGAACACTGAAGCTTTCTTT
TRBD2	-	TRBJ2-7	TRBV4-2	CASSQALAVTYEQYF	TGTGCCAGCAGCCAAGCTCTAGCGGTAACCTACGAGCAGTACTTC
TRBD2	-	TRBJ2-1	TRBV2	CASSHAFGTSDNEQFF	TGTGCCAGCAGTCACGCCTTCGGGACTAGTGACAATGAGCAGTTCTTC
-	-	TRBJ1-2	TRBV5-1	CASSLGPGRGYTF	TGCGCCAGCAGCTTGGGGCCGGGGAGAGGCTACACCTTC
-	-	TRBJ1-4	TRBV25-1	CASSLASEKLFF	TGTGCCAGCAGTCTAGCAAGTGAAAAACTGTTTTTT
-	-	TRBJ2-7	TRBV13	CASSSRSDSGFTQYF	TGTGCCAGCAGCTCCCGATCGGACTCGGGGTTCACGCAGTACTTC
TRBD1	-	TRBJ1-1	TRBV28	CASSLRSGGEAFF	TGTGCCAGCAGTTTAAGGTCAGGGGGCGAAGCTTTCTTT
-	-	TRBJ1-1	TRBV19	CASSIGNTEAFF	TGTGCCAGTAGTATCGGGAACACTGAAGCTTTCTTT
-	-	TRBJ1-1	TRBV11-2	CASSSGPEAFF	TGTGCCAGCAGCTCAGGCCCTGAAGCTTTCTTT
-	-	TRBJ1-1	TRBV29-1	CSVVGGVGAFF	TGCAGCGTTGTAGGGGGAGTGGGAGCTTTCTTT
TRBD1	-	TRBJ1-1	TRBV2	CASSEDRGFQSEAFF	TGTGCCAGCAGTGAGGACAGGGGATTCCAGTCTGAAGCTTTCTTT
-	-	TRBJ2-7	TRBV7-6	CASSPIDSYEQYF	TGTGCCAGCAGCCCCATCGACTCGTACGAGCAGTACTTC
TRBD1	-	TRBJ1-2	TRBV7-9	CASSSTADRGNGYTF	TGTGCCAGCAGCTCCACGGCGGACAGGGGCAATGGCTACACCTTC
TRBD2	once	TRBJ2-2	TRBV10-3	CATNRGENTGELFF	TGTGCCACCAACCGGGGGGAGAACACCGGGGAGCTGTTTTTT
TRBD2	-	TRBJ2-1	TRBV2	CASRERLAGGPPYNEQFF	TGTGCCAGCAGGGAAAGACTAGCGGGGGGGCCACCCTACAATGAGCAGTTCTTC
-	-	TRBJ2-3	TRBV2	CASRLTANTDTQYF	TGTGCCAGCAGGCTGACAGCCAACACAGATACGCAGTATTTT
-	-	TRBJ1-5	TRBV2	CASTITGLQPQHF	TGTGCCAGCACCATAACAGGTCTTCAGCCCCAGCATTTT
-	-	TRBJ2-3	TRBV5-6	CASSLWQGRDTQYF	TGTGCCAGCAGCTTGTGGCAGGGGCGAGATACGCAGTATTTT
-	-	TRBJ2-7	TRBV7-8	CASSLVATSYEQYF	TGTGCCAGCAGCTTAGTGGCCACATCCTACGAGCAGTACTTC